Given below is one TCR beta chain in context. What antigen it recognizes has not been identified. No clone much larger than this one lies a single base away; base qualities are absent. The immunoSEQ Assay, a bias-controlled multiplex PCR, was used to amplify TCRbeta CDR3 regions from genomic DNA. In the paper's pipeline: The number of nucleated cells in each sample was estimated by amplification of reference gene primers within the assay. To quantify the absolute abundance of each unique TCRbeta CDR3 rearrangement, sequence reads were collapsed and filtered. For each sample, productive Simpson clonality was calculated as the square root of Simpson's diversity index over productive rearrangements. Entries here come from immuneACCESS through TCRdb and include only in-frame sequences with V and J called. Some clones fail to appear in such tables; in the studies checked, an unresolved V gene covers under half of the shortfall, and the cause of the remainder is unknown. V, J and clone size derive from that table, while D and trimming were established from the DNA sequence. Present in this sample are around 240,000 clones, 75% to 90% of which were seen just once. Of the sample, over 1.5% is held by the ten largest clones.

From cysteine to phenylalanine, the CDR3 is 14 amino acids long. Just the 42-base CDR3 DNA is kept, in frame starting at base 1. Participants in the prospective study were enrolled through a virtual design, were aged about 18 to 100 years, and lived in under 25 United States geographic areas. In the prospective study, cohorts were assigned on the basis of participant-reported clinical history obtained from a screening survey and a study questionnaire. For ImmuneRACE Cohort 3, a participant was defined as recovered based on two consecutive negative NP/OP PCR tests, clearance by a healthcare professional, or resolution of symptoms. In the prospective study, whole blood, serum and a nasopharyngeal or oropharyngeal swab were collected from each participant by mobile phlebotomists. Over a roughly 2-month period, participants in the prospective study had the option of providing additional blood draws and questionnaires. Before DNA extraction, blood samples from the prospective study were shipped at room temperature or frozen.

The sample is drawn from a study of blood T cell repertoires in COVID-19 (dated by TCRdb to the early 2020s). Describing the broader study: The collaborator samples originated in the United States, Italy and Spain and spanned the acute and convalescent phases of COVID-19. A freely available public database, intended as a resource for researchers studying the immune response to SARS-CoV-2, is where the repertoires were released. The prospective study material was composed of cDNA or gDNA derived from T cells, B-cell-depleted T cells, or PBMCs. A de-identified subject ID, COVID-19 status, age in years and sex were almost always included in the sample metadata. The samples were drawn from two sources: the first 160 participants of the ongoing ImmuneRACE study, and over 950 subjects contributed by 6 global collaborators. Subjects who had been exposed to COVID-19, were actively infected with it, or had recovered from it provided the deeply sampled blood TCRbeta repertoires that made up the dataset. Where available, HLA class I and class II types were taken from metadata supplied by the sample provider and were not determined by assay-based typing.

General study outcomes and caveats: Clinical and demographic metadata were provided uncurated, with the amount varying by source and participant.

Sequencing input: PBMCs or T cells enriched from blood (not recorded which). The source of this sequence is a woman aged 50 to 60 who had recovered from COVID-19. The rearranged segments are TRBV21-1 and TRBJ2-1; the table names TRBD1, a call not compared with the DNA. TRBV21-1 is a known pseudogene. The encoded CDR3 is CASSTSQGNNEQFF. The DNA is TGTGCCAGCAGCACTTCACAGGGGAACAATGAGCAGTTCTTC.